This T cell receptor (beta chain) was observed in a study of T cell repertoires in cytomegalovirus infection. In the study overall: Well-studied HLA-B-restricted CMV epitopes were used in the study alongside recently identified HLA-C-restricted ones. Public TCR beta signatures indicated both CMV infection and matching HLA type.

TCRdb processed the reads anew with MiXCR; each CDR3 protein has one entry. The table records about a million distinct CDR3 sequences, roughly 30% of them present only once. Study results and limitations: Carriers of CMV plus the relevant HLA were identified by cumulative public TCR beta family frequency.

A word on this clonotype: Its antigen remains unknown.

In germline, CDR1 is MNHEY, CDR2 SMNVEV (reference sequence). The junction had 8 bases not matched to a gene; V was cut back by 5 bases and J by 4 bases. This CDR3 has 15 amino acids. The source of this sequence is a human donor in good health (CMV status not recorded). Some clones in this sample may be carry-over from other donors' samples. The chain carries TRBV27 and TRBJ1-1, with 9 bases that match TRBD1. The material sequenced was cultured CD8+ T cells from PBMCs, taken from culture after CMV antigen stimulation. CDR3 loop: CASSLTGTGITEAFF. CDR3 DNA sequence: TGTGCCAGCAGTCTAACCGGGACAGGGATCACTGAAGCTTTCTTT.